The clone carrying this T cell receptor (beta chain) was recorded only once. The record originates from a study of cytomegalovirus exposure and HLA in healthy donors. Study-wide background: An analysis done earlier identified 95 million to 140 million unique TCR beta sequences from about 180 million T cells.

The V gene lost 2 bases and the J gene lost 3 bases, with 12 bases spanning the gap. The CDR3 is 14 amino acids. The germline gives CDR1 SGHRS, CDR2 YFSETQ. The PCR was carried out with 60 Vbeta primers and 13 Jbeta primers. The table came from immunoSEQ multiplex PCR; TCRdb's copy has only in-frame clones and leaves some out. Among some 160,000 clones, 77% were seen once, and the ten largest hold about 1.5%. The sequence came from a woman aged 25 to 45 in good health and CMV-seronegative. The chain recombines TRBV5-1 with TRBJ2-7; D unclear. The specimen was PBMCs. The CDR3, as DNA: TGCGCCAGCAGCTTATCGTACACCGACTACGAGCAGTACTTC. Translation gives CASSLSYTDYEQYF.